Listed here is a single T cell receptor beta chain. Its antigen remains unidentified. This entry comes from a study of T cells in Graves' hyperthyroidism and ophthalmopathy. Unmatched junction bases numbered 4, after V lost 1 base and J lost 1 base. CDR1 is SGHDT and CDR2 is YYEEEE in the germline V gene. The CDR3 has 15 residues. RNA transcripts yielded amplified TCR beta CDR3 regions. The TCR CDR3 was amplified in a first-round RT-PCR using the HTBI primer set. A single record per CDR3 protein comes from TCRdb applying MiXCR to the multiplex PCR reads. The table has around 720,000 distinct CDR3 sequences, approximately 40% seen once; the top ten hold roughly 30%. Stable disease denoted Graves' hyperthyroidism without ophthalmopathy progression within 18 months. Lactation, pregnancy, other autoimmune disease or uncontrolled infection led to exclusion of patients. The study's findings and limits: Stable hyperthyroidism was separated from ophthalmopathy by a model based on 13 V-J features.

The receptor was isolated from a woman aged 40 to 50 with Graves' hyperthyroidism. The sequenced sample was blood. The chain is built from TRBV5-6 and TRBJ1-1, with 7 bases aligning to TRBD1. The CDR3 nucleotides read TGTGCCAGCAGCTTGCTCGACAGGGAGAACACTGAAGCTTTCTTT. This encodes CASSLLDRENTEAFF.